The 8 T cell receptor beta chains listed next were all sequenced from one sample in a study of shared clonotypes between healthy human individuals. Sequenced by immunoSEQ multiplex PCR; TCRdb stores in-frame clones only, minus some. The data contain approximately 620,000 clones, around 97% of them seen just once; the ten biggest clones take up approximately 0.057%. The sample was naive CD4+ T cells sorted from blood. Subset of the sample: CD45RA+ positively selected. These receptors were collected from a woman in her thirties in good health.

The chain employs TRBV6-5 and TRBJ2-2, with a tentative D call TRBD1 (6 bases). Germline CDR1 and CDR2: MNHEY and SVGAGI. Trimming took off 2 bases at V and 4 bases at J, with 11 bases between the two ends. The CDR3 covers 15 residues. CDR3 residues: CASSYQGSVTGELFF. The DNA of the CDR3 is TGTGCCAGCAGTTACCAGGGGTCGGTCACCGGGGAGCTGTTTTTT.

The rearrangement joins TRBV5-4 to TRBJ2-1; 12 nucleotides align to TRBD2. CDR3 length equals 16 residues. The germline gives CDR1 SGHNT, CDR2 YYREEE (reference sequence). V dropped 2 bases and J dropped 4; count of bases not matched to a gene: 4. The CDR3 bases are TGTGCCAGCAGCTTCGACGGGACTAGCGGGTACAATGAGCAGTTCTTC. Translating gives CASSFDGTSGYNEQFF. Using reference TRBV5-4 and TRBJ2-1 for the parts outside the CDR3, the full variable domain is ETGVTQSPTHLIKTRGQQVTLRCSSQSGHNTVSWYQQALGQGPQFIFQYYREEENGRGNFPPRFSGLQFPNYSSELNVNALELDDSALYLCASSFDGTSGYNEQFFGPGTRLTVL.

In DNA, the CDR3 is TGTGCCAGCAGAGAGGAACAGAGCTCCTACGAGCAGTACTTC. It translates to CASREEQSSYEQYF. The chain joins TRBV2 to TRBJ2-7, with D uncertain. The germline gives CDR1 SNHLY, CDR2 FYNNEI. Trimming removed 6 bases at V and 0 bases at J, with 12 bases between. The length of the CDR3 is 14 residues. The full variable domain, with the rest looked up from reference TRBV2 and TRBJ2-7, is EPEVTQTPSHQVTQMGQEVILRCVPISNHLYFYWYRQILGQKVEFLVSFYNNEISEKSEIFDDQFSVERPDGSNFTLKIRSTKLEDSAMYFCASREEQSSYEQYFGPGTRLTVT.

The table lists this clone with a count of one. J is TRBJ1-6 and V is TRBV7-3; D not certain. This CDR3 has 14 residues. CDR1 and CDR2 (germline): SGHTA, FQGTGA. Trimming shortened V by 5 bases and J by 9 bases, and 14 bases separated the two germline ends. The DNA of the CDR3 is TGTGCCAGCAGCGCCCAAGCGTTTGCTTCACCCCTCCACTTT. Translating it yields CASSAQAFASPLHF.

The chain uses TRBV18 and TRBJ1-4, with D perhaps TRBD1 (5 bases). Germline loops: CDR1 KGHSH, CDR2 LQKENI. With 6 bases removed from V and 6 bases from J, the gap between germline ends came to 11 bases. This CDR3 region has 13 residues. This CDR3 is CASSRGKDEKLFF. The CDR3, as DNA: TGTGCCAGCTCTCGGGGGAAGGATGAAAAACTGTTTTTT.

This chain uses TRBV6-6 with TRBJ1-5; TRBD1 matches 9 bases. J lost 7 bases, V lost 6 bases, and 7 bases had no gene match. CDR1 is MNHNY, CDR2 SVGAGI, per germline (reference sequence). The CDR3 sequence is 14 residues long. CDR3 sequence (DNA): TGTGCCAGCAGATGGACAGGGGAAGGGCAGCCCCAGCATTTT. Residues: CASRWTGEGQPQHF.

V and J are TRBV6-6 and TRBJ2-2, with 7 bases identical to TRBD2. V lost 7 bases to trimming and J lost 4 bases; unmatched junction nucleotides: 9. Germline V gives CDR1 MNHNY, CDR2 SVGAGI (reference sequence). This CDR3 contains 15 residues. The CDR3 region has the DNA TGTGCCAGCACAGGGCGGGAGAGGGGCACCGGGGAGCTGTTTTTT. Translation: CASTGRERGTGELFF.

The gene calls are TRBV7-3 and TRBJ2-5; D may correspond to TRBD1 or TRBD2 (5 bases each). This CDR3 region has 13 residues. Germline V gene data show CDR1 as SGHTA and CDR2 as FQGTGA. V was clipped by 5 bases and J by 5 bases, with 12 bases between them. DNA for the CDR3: TGTGCCAGCAGCCTACGGGGCATGGAGACCCAGTACTTC. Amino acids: CASSLRGMETQYF. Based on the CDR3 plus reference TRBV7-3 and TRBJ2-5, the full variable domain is GAGVSQTPSNKVTEKGKYVELRCDPISGHTALYWYRQSLGQGPEFLIYFQGTGAADDSGLPNDRFFAVRPEGSVSTLKIQRTERGDSAVYLCASSLRGMETQYFGPGTRLLVL.